This T cell receptor (beta chain) was identified in a study of blood T cell repertoires in COVID-19. For the study at large: There were acute and convalescent COVID-19 samples, and they came from the United States, Italy and Spain.

Authors' analysis steps: It was from reference gene primer amplification that nucleated cell counts were estimated. The protocol was immunoSEQ multiplex PCR, while the TCRdb copy is restricted to in-frame clones and leaves out a portion. V and J calls and clone size are given by that table; D and trimming were obtained from the DNA. The repertoire includes 250,000 to 300,000 clones, around nine tenths of them detected once, and roughly 5% sits in the top ten. Germline CDR1 reads LNHDA; CDR2 reads SQIVND (reference sequence). V was trimmed by 3 bases and J by 11 bases, leaving 14 bases between them. This CDR3 is built from 13 residues.

The sequence was obtained from a woman aged 55 to 70 with COVID-19, enrolled during active disease. Sequencing was done on a sample of peripheral blood. The V call is TRBV19, the J call TRBJ1-5; maybe TRBD1 (6 bases). CDR3 coding DNA: TGTGCCAGTAGTATGGGGGCAAAAGGGGCCCAGCATTTT. Its translation is CASSMGAKGAQHF. The entire variable domain, with the rest obtained from reference TRBV19 and TRBJ1-5, is as follows: DGGITQSPKYLFRKEGQNVTLSCEQNLNHDAMYWYRQDPGQGLRLIYYSQIVNDFQKGDIAEGYSVSREKKESFPLTVTSAQKNPTAFYLCASSMGAKGAQHFGDGTRLSIL.